What follows are 21 T cell receptor beta chains derived from one specimen sequenced in a study of blood T cell repertoires in COVID-19. The table came from immunoSEQ multiplex PCR; TCRdb's copy has only in-frame clones and leaves some out. The profile shows fewer than 70,000 clones, 65% to 80% of them singletons. The sequencing sample was made of peripheral blood. These receptors all come from a man aged 30 to 45 with COVID-19, enrolled during active disease.

The rearrangement links TRBV30 to TRBJ2-7; perhaps TRBD1 as D (7 bases). Trimming pared 4 bases from V and 4 bases from J, leaving 14 bases between. The CDR3 loop spans 13 amino acids. The germline gives CDR1 GTSNPN, CDR2 SVGIG (reference sequence). The CDR3 is CAWKEGARYEQYF. In DNA form, the CDR3 reads TGTGCCTGGAAGGAGGGGGCGAGGTACGAGCAGTACTTC.

The CDR3 protein is CASSIPGIEAFF. CDR3 nucleotides: TGTGCCAGTAGTATACCGGGAATTGAAGCTTTCTTT. This rearrangement joins TRBV19 to TRBJ1-1; D ambiguous. Germline lookup yields CDR1 LNHDA and CDR2 SQIVND (reference sequence). CDR3 size: 12 residues. The germline V and J ends were trimmed by 2 bases and 7 bases, with 8 bases remaining between them.

The V and J genes are TRBV12-1 and TRBJ2-3; TRBD1 was called by the table and not checked on the DNA. TRBV12-1 is deemed a pseudogene. The CDR3 is 15 residues long. The CDR3 here is CASSPYLGPTDTQYF. CDR3 nucleotides: TGTGCCAGCAGCCCCTATTTGGGCCCCACAGATACGCAGTATTTT.

V usage is TRBV3-1 (or the pseudogene TRBV3-2) and J usage is TRBJ2-3, with D perhaps TRBD1 (5 bases). CDR3 length equals 13 residues. From germline, CDR1 is LGHDT and CDR2 YNNKEL (reference sequence). V was pared by 5 bases and J by 5 bases, with 11 bases between. The CDR3 here is CASSKGPGDTQYF. The CDR3 DNA reads as TGTGCCAGCAGCAAGGGGCCTGGAGATACGCAGTATTTT.

The V call is TRBV4-1, the J call TRBJ2-3; TRBD1 might be the D (6 bases). The V end was cut by 3 bases, the J end by 2 bases, with 12 bases between. The CDR3 loop spans 15 amino acids. Germline V gene sequence: CDR1 MGHRA, CDR2 YSYEKL. CDR3 in DNA: TGCGCCAGCAGCCACATGACAGGAAACACAGATACGCAGTATTTT. Its translation is CASSHMTGNTDTQYF.

The V gene is TRBV12-3 or TRBV12-4, the J gene TRBJ1-5; no firm D call. Trimming took off 6 bases at V and 4 bases at J, with 10 bases between the two ends. The length of the CDR3 is 13 residues. The CDR3 DNA sequence: TGTGCCAGCAGGGCAGGTCCAAATCAGCCCCAGCATTTT. Encoded protein: CASRAGPNQPQHF.

This clone was seen more than once but under ten times. The chain is built from TRBV24-1 and TRBJ1-5, with 9 bases lining up with TRBD1. Trimming at V came to 4 bases and at J to 4 bases, leaving 4 bases not matched to a gene. Germline CDR1 and CDR2: KGHDR and SFDVKD. The length of the CDR3 is 15 residues. CDR3 nucleotides: TGTGCCACCAGTGAAGGGACAGGGCTAAATCAGCCCCAGCATTTT. This codes for CATSEGTGLNQPQHF.

Only one count was recorded for this clone. The chain recombines TRBV5-1 with TRBJ2-3, with D possibly TRBD2 on 7 matching bases. The CDR3 sequence is 16 residues long. V lost 0 bases and J 1 base, leaving 12 bases between the germline ends. Germline-derived CDR1 and CDR2 are SGHRS and YFSETQ. CDR3 protein: CASSLDRGAGTDTQYF. The CDR3 bases are TGCGCCAGCAGCTTGGACCGGGGGGCGGGCACAGATACGCAGTATTTT.

The J gene is TRBJ1-3, the V gene TRBV7-8; D unresolved. The germline CDR1 and CDR2 sequences are SGHVS and FQNEAQ. The CDR3 has 14 amino acids. With 3 bases removed from V and 2 bases from J, the gap between germline ends came to 8 bases. The DNA of the CDR3 is TGTGCCAGCAGCTTTCGAGGAGCTGGAAACACCATATATTTT. It yields the protein CASSFRGAGNTIYF.

This rearrangement joins TRBV5-6 to TRBJ2-5; 10 bases map to TRBD1. This CDR3 has 16 amino acids. Germline V gene data show CDR1 as SGHDT and CDR2 as YYEEEE. V shed 4 bases, J shed 5 bases, and the junction held 11 bases outside the gene matches. The CDR3 DNA sequence: TGTGCCAGCAGCCCCGATCCGGGACAGGGGAGGGAGACCCAGTACTTC. Translated: CASSPDPGQGRETQYF. Drawing the rest from reference TRBV5-6 and TRBJ2-5, the complete variable domain is DAGVTQSPTHLIKTRGQQVTLRCSPKSGHDTVSWYQQALGQGPQFIFQYYEEEERQRGNFPDRFSGHQFPNYSSELNVNALLLGDSALYLCASSPDPGQGRETQYFGPGTRLLVL.

The CDR3 is CSVDHPIGHTIYF. The CDR3 bases are TGCAGCGTTGATCACCCTATTGGGCACACCATATATTTT. The V call is TRBV29-1, the J call TRBJ1-3; D uncertain. The CDR3 is made up of 13 amino acids. In germline, CDR1 is SQVTM, CDR2 ANQGSEA. V lost 3 bases and J 8 bases, leaving 14 bases between the germline ends.

The V call is TRBV6-5, the J call TRBJ1-3, with unresolved D. V lost 4 bases and J lost 0, with 13 bases in between. The germline gives CDR1 MNHEY, CDR2 SVGAGI. CDR3 length: 16 amino acids. The CDR3 DNA sequence: TGTGCCAGCAGTTCGGGGATCCTCCTCTCTGGAAACACCATATATTTT. Translation: CASSSGILLSGNTIYF.

This clone was observed a single time. The chain employs TRBV18 and TRBJ1-3; TRBD1 matches at 7 bases. Germline V CDR1 and CDR2: KGHSH, LQKENI. With 3 bases clipped from V and 3 bases from J, the junction kept 5 bases outside the gene matches. The CDR3 consists of 15 residues. This CDR3 reads CASSPDRVVGNTIYF. For the CDR3, the DNA is TGTGCCAGCTCACCCGACAGGGTAGTTGGAAACACCATATATTTT.

The chain has TRBV7-2 and TRBJ2-7; no firm D call. The CDR3 is 13 residues long. V shed 5 bases and J shed 3 bases, with 11 bases lying between them. Germline V gene lookup returns CDR1 SGHTA and CDR2 FQGNSA. The CDR3 is CASSPRVDYEQYF. The DNA of the CDR3 is TGTGCCAGCAGCCCCCGTGTAGACTACGAGCAGTACTTC.

Here the CDR3 reads CASSQDGSYEQYF. CDR3 bases: TGTGCCAGCAGCCAAGACGGGTCCTACGAGCAGTACTTC. The V gene is TRBV14, the J gene TRBJ2-7; D not resolved. The germline CDR1 and CDR2 sequences are SGHDN and FVKESK. Trimming took off 0 bases at V and 1 base at J, with 4 bases between the two ends. The CDR3 is 13 residues long.

This clone turned up a few times. The chain recombines TRBV7-2 with TRBJ1-3, with 9 bases fitting TRBD1. Germline CDR1 and CDR2: SGHTA and FQGNSA. The CDR3 contains 15 residues. Germline trimming cut 5 bases from V and 4 bases from J; bases unmatched to any gene: 6. The CDR3 region has the DNA TGTGCCAGCAGCCTCTACAGGGGGCAAGGAAACACCATATATTTT. Translation: CASSLYRGQGNTIYF.

This chain uses TRBV11-2 with TRBJ1-1; weak D call: TRBD1 (5 bases). The CDR3 covers 15 residues. Trimming took 4 bases from V and 0 from J, leaving 12 bases between them. In germline, CDR1 is SGHAT, CDR2 FQNNGV. CDR3 residues: CASSWGETMNTEAFF. As DNA, the CDR3 is TGTGCCAGCAGCTGGGGGGAAACAATGAACACTGAAGCTTTCTTT.

The V and J genes are TRBV7-9 and TRBJ1-1; TRBD1 might be the D (6 bases). Germline values: CDR1 SEHNR, CDR2 FQNEAQ (reference sequence). V was shortened by 7 bases and J by 1 base, with 22 bases between the two germline ends. CDR3 size: 17 residues. In DNA form, the CDR3 reads TGTGCCAGCACCGACTCTCTAGTGGGGGCTACGAACACTGAAGCTTTCTTT. Amino acids: CASTDSLVGATNTEAFF. Drawing the rest from reference TRBV7-9 and TRBJ1-1, the complete variable domain is DTGVSQNPRHKITKRGQNVTFRCDPISEHNRLYWYRQTLGQGPEFLTYFQNEAQLEKSRLLSDRFSAERPKGSFSTLEIQRTEQGDSAMYLCASTDSLVGATNTEAFFGQGTRLTVV.

The chain uses TRBV18 and TRBJ2-6; D remains ambiguous. Germline assignment: CDR1 KGHSH and CDR2 LQKENI. The ends were cut back, 3 bases at V and 3 bases at J, with 15 bases in the middle. The CDR3 runs 17 residues. CDR3 loop: CASSPQGVGFGANVLTF. In DNA form, the CDR3 reads TGTGCCAGCTCACCTCAAGGAGTTGGGTTTGGGGCCAACGTCCTGACTTTC.

Written as DNA, the CDR3 is TGCGCCAGCAGCCCCGGGTTCATGAACACTGAAGCTTTCTTT. Protein: CASSPGFMNTEAFF. The J gene is TRBJ1-1, the V gene TRBV4-1; D is undetermined. Germline loops: CDR1 MGHRA, CDR2 YSYEKL. Trimming cost V 4 bases and J 0 bases, with 9 bases left between them. The CDR3 length is 14 residues.

This chain connects TRBV6-5 to TRBJ2-7, with 9 bases matching TRBD1. The ends lost 2 bases at V and 4 bases at J; junction bases unmatched: 9. The CDR3 totals 16 residues. Germline loops: CDR1 MNHEY, CDR2 SVGAGI. The CDR3 region is CASSYEFGTGTYEQYF. In DNA form, the CDR3 reads TGTGCCAGCAGTTACGAATTCGGGACAGGGACTTACGAGCAGTACTTC.